Shown below are 6 T cell receptor beta chains from a single sample sequenced in a study of immune characterization of retroperitoneal liposarcoma. TCRdb re-called the PCR reads with MiXCR, one entry per CDR3 protein. The sample shows fewer than 13,000 distinct CDR3 sequences, about a quarter of them seen only once. Specimen: tumor tissue. These receptor sequences come from a male donor with retroperitoneal liposarcoma.

The CDR3 bases are TGTGCCAGCAGTTTAAGACTAGGCTACGAGCAGTACTTC. Amino acid sequence: CASSLRLGYEQYF. This sequence joins TRBV27 and TRBJ2-1, with D perhaps matching TRBD2 (6 bases). The J call is in doubt because the DNA end fits TRBJ2-7 better. Germline assignment: CDR1 MNHEY and CDR2 SMNVEV (reference sequence). This CDR3 has 13 residues.

The CDR3 bases are TGTGCCAGCAGCCGGGATATCACAGATACGCAGTTCTTC. Encoded protein: CASSRDITDTQFF. This rearrangement joins TRBV6-1 to TRBJ2-3; D perhaps matches TRBD2 (5 bases). The J call is doubtful: the DNA matches TRBJ2-1 better. The CDR3 loop spans 13 amino acids. Germline CDR1 reads MNHNS; CDR2 reads SASEGT.

This clonotype was seen many times. CDR3 nucleotide sequence: TGTGCCAGCAGCTTAAAGGGGGACCTCTACAATGAGCAGTACTTC. This gives the protein CASSLKGDLYNEQYF. V usage is TRBV11-3 and J usage is TRBJ2-1, with a tentative D call TRBD1 (6 bases). The J call may be mistaken, given a closer DNA end match to TRBJ2-7. Germline V gives CDR1 SGHNT, CDR2 YENEEA. This CDR3 region has 15 residues.

V is TRBV6-1 and J is TRBJ1-2, with D tentatively TRBD1 (6 bases). The CDR3 has 22 amino acids. The germline V and J ends were trimmed by 5 bases and 5 bases, with 39 bases remaining between them. CDR1 and CDR2 from the germline V gene are MNHNS and SASEGT. The CDR3 DNA sequence: TGTGCCAGCAGTACCACTGGGGAGACCCAGTTCTTCGGCGCAGGGACACCATATGGCTACACCTTC. Protein sequence: CASSTTGETQFFGAGTPYGYTF.

By sample share, this clonotype is medium-sized. The CDR3 nucleotides are TGTGCCAGCAAGGTGGCGGGAGGGGATAGTGAGCAGTTCTTC. Residues: CASKVAGGDSEQFF. The rearrangement uses TRBV6-1 and TRBJ2-1; TRBD2 aligns across 9 bases. The CDR3 contains 14 residues. V trimming: 7 bases; J trimming: 9 bases; junction bases outside the gene matches: 10. CDR1 and CDR2 from the germline V gene are MNHNS and SASEGT.

The sample holds many counts of this clonotype. The CDR3 protein is CASSAFSGNTIYF. CDR3 bases: TGCGCCAGCAGTGCCTTTTCAGGAAACACCATATATTTT. The gene calls are TRBV10-1 and TRBJ1-3; no definite D call. The CDR3 contains 13 residues. CDR1 and CDR2 from the germline V gene are WNHNN and SYGVQD (reference sequence). V lost 4 bases and J 4 bases, leaving 8 bases between the germline ends.